This T cell receptor beta chain emerged from a study of human T cells and chemical hapten exposure. Turning to the study itself: DPC 0.01% went on the upper back by patch test, with reading at 6 days. Overall study findings and caveats: With regard to DPC sensitization, TCRs above 1 in 1000 frequency did not change.

Germline CDR1 SGHRS, CDR2 YFSETQ. Trimming pared 7 bases from V and 7 bases from J, leaving 13 bases between. The CDR3 is 12 residues long. Concerning this clonotype: Antigen: not known.

Time point described: patch test 1, 2 weeks after DPC sensitization. Indicated treatment: therapeutic diphenylcyclopropenone sensitization with weekly scalp DPC. Individual cDNA molecules received unique molecular identifiers in the library. Original analysis: Sampled TCR counts reached a median of around 89,000 per sample, with values ranging from about 23,224 to 700,000. TCRdb itself ran the RACE reads through MiXCR, one entry per CDR3 protein. The V and J calls reflect TCRdb's pipeline rather than the authors' work. Seen here are some 170,000 distinct CDR3 sequences, 20% to 25% observed once, and the top ten hold under 7.5%.

This TCR was recovered from a woman aged 50 to 60 with alopecia areata. Some clones in this sample may be carry-over from other donors' samples. The input for sequencing was whole blood, taken in connection with sensitization to the hapten diphenylcyclopropenone (DPC). The V call is TRBV5-1, the J call TRBJ2-3; maybe TRBD1 (6 bases). For the CDR3, the DNA is TGCGCCAGCCTGGACAGTAAATATACGCAGTATTTT. Translation gives CASLDSKYTQYF.